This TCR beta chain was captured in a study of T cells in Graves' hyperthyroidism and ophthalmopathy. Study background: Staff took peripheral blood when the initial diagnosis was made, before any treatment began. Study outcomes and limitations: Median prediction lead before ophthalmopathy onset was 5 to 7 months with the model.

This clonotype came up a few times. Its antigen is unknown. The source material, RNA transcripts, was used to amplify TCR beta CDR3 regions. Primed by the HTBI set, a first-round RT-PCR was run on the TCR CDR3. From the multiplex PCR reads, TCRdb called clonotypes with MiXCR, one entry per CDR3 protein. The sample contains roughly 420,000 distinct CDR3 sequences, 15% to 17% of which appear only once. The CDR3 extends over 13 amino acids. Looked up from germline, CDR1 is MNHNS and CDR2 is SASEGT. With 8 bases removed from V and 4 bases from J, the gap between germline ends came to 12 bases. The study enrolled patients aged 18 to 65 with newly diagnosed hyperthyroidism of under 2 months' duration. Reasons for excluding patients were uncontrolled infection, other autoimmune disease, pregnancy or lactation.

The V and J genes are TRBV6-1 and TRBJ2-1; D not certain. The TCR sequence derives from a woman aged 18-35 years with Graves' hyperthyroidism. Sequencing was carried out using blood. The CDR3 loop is CASAVNNYNEQFF. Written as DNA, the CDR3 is TGTGCCAGCGCGGTCAACAATTACAATGAGCAGTTCTTC.